Listed here are 27 T cell receptor beta chains from one sample, sequenced in a study of T cell repertoires in cytomegalovirus infection. TCRdb itself ran the reads through MiXCR, one entry per CDR3 protein. The profile covers some 100,000 distinct CDR3 sequences, with 23% appearing a single time and about two fifths taken by the ten largest. The specimen sequenced was CD8+ T cells from PBMCs. The receptors were gathered from a human donor in good health (CMV status not recorded). Some clones in this sample may be carry-over from other donors' samples.

This clonotype was found a few times. The rearrangement joins TRBV20-1 to TRBJ2-7; TRBD2 agrees at 10 bases. After removal of 5 bases from V and 4 bases from J, the junction contained 2 bases not matched to a gene. The CDR3 loop spans 12 amino acids. CDR1 and CDR2 (germline): DFQATT, SNEGSKA (reference sequence). For the CDR3, the DNA is TGCAGTGCTGGACTAGCGGAATACGAGCAGTACTTC. It codes for CSAGLAEYEQYF.

The rearrangement uses TRBV6-2 or TRBV6-3 and TRBJ2-7; D could derive from TRBD1 or TRBD2 (6 bases each). The CDR3 extends over 14 amino acids. V lost 8 bases to trimming and J lost 4 bases, with 18 bases between them. Looked up from germline, CDR1 is MNHEY and CDR2 is SVGEGT. Here the CDR3 reads CASQGGPLRYEQYF. Written as DNA, the CDR3 is TGTGCCAGCCAAGGGGGGCCCTTGCGTTACGAGCAGTACTTC.

This clonotype has ten or more counts. The J gene is TRBJ2-1, the V gene TRBV19; 8 positions match TRBD2. This CDR3 region has 18 residues. Germline V gene data show CDR1 as LNHDA and CDR2 as SQIVND (reference sequence). V trimming: 5 bases; J trimming: 0 bases; junction bases outside the gene matches: 12. DNA for the CDR3: TGTGCCAGTAGTCCCAGGACTAGCTCCTCGAGCTCCTACAATGAGCAGTTCTTC. Residues: CASSPRTSSSSSYNEQFF.

This clonotype was picked up a small number of times. The J gene is TRBJ2-1, the V gene TRBV7-9; 9 positions agree with TRBD1. The V gene's germline CDR1 is SEHNR and CDR2 FQNEAQ (reference sequence). CDR3 size: 17 residues. V trimming: 2 bases; J trimming: 2 bases; junction bases outside the gene matches: 7. CDR3 region: CASSLLARDRAYNEQFF. The CDR3 DNA follows: TGTGCCAGCAGCTTATTAGCCAGGGACAGGGCCTACAATGAGCAGTTCTTC.

This clonotype was detected only a few times. The chain carries TRBV20-1 and TRBJ2-7; possible D gene TRBD1, 6 bases. The CDR3 sequence is 15 residues long. With 2 bases removed from V and 1 base from J, the gap between germline ends came to 15 bases. Per the germline V gene, CDR1 is DFQATT and CDR2 is SNEGSKA (reference sequence). This chain's CDR3 is CSARQTGRRSYEQYF. The CDR3 nucleotides are TGCAGTGCTAGACAAACAGGGCGAAGGTCCTACGAGCAGTACTTC.

This clonotype was seen at least ten times. The J gene is TRBJ2-7, the V gene TRBV7-8; D not resolved. CDR1 is SGHVS, CDR2 FQNEAQ, per germline. With 3 bases removed from V and 5 bases from J, the gap between germline ends came to 11 bases. This CDR3 region has 13 residues. The DNA of the CDR3 is TGTGCCAGCAGCTTGAAGGTCCAGAACGAGCAGTACTTC. This sequence encodes CASSLKVQNEQYF.

This clonotype has more than one count but fewer than ten. The rearrangement joins TRBV7-9 to TRBJ2-3, with D possibly being TRBD1 (5 bases). Germline V gives CDR1 SEHNR, CDR2 FQNEAQ (reference sequence). The CDR3 consists of 13 residues. Trimming stripped 4 bases from V and 6 bases from J, with 11 bases between. The CDR3: CASSSPAGDTQYF. Here the CDR3 DNA reads TGTGCCAGCAGCTCCCCCGCAGGGGATACGCAGTATTTT.

There are many counts of this clonotype. V gene TRBV5-1 combines with J gene TRBJ1-2; D not resolved. V lost 0 bases and J 4 bases, leaving 13 bases between the germline ends. The CDR3 loop spans 15 amino acids. CDR1 SGHRS and CDR2 YFSETQ come from the germline V gene. CDR3 DNA sequence: TGCGCCAGCAGCTTGGATGTATCCAAGACCTATGGCTACACCTTC. Translated, it gives CASSLDVSKTYGYTF.

This clonotype was observed a handful of times. The chain recombines TRBV7-8 with TRBJ1-6; 7 bases are a match to TRBD1. The CDR3 is 17 amino acids. V was pared by 4 bases and J by 5 bases, with 11 bases of the junction left unmatched. Germline V CDR1 and CDR2: SGHVS, FQNEAQ. CDR3: CASSSLAGTANNSPLHF. The CDR3 coding sequence is TGTGCCAGCAGCTCCTTGGCCGGGACAGCTAATAATTCACCCCTCCACTTT.

This clonotype occurred many times. The chain carries TRBV12-3 or TRBV12-4 and TRBJ1-1, with no clear D. V was trimmed by 2 bases and J by 3 bases, leaving 7 bases between them. CDR3 length: 13 amino acids. The CDR3 nucleotides are TGTGCCAGCAGTTTAAGTGGATACACTGAAGCTTTCTTT. It codes for CASSLSGYTEAFF.

The chain couples TRBV7-9 to TRBJ2-3; a weak D match, TRBD2 (6 bases). The germline V gene has CDR1 SEHNR and CDR2 FQNEAQ (reference sequence). The CDR3 runs 16 residues. V was pared by 3 bases and J by 2 bases, with 15 bases between. CDR3 coding DNA: TGTGCCAGCAGCTTTCAGGGTAGCGGCCCCACAGATACGCAGTATTTT. It codes for CASSFQGSGPTDTQYF.

This clonotype was picked up one time. The chain couples TRBV2 to TRBJ1-2; D uncertain. Germline CDR1 is SNHLY and CDR2 is FYNNEI. The CDR3 is made up of 14 amino acids. The V end lost 3 bases, the J end lost 4 bases, and 12 bases lay between the germline ends. This CDR3 reads CASSDSLFGYGYTF. The DNA for the CDR3 is TGTGCCAGCAGTGACAGCCTATTTGGCTATGGCTACACCTTC.

This clonotype showed up just a few times. The chain links TRBV28 to TRBJ2-7; 9 nucleotides agree with TRBD1. This CDR3 spans 13 amino acids. V lost 5 bases, J lost 5 bases, and 4 bases stayed unmatched. The V gene's germline CDR1 is MDHEN and CDR2 SYDVKM. CDR3 loop: CASSRQGVNEQYF. The DNA of the CDR3 is TGTGCCAGCAGTCGACAGGGGGTGAACGAGCAGTACTTC.

The sample holds many counts of this clonotype. The CDR3 DNA reads as TGCGCCAGCAGCCCCGCGACTAGCGGGAGTATTTCTTCCTACAATGAGCAGTTCTTC. Amino acid sequence: CASSPATSGSISSYNEQFF. V gene TRBV4-3 combines with J gene TRBJ2-1, with 12 bases aligning to TRBD2. V lost 4 bases and J lost 1; bases outside the gene matches: 11. The CDR3 extends over 19 amino acids. CDR1 is LGHNA and CDR2 is YSLEER in the germline V gene.

The chain recombines TRBV7-9 with TRBJ2-5; D assignment may be TRBD1 or TRBD2 (7 bases each). The CDR3 totals 15 residues. The V end was cut by 4 bases, the J end by 2 bases, with 14 bases between. The V gene's germline CDR1 is SEHNR and CDR2 FQNEAQ (reference sequence). In DNA form, the CDR3 reads TGTGCCAGCAGCTCCCCCCAGGGGGGGCAAGAGACCCAGTACTTC. Encoded protein: CASSSPQGGQETQYF.

This clonotype was picked up a small number of times. The rearrangement joins TRBV5-1 to TRBJ1-1; tentative D call: TRBD1 (6 bases). The germline CDR1 and CDR2 sequences are SGHRS and YFSETQ. V was cut by 3 bases and J by 7 bases, with 10 bases left in between. The CDR3 spans 12 residues. The CDR3: CASSWAGDEAFF. The CDR3 nucleotides read TGCGCCAGCAGCTGGGCAGGGGATGAAGCTTTCTTT. The complete variable domain, with remaining parts taken from reference TRBV5-1 and TRBJ1-1, reads KAGVTQTPRYLIKTRGQQVTLSCSPISGHRSVSWYQQTPGQGLQFLFEYFSETQRNKGNFPGRFSGRQFSNSRSEMNVSTLELGDSALYLCASSWAGDEAFFGQGTRLTVV.

This clonotype was recorded at least ten times. This sequence joins TRBV10-3 and TRBJ2-2; 10 nucleotides match TRBD2. After removal of 10 bases from V and 5 bases from J, the junction contained 7 bases not matched to a gene. The CDR3 totals 14 residues. Germline V CDR1 and CDR2: ENHRY, SYGVKD. For the CDR3, the DNA is TGTGCCACCCTTCCGGGACTAGCGACCGGGGAGCTGTTTTTT. Its protein product is CATLPGLATGELFF.

This clonotype was counted at least ten times. The chain has TRBV28 and TRBJ1-5; 7 nucleotides match TRBD1. J was trimmed by 0 bases and V by 6 bases; bases with no gene match: 5. The CDR3 is made up of 15 amino acids. Germline-derived CDR1 and CDR2 are MDHEN and SYDVKM. CDR3: CASSPTGPSNQPQHF. CDR3 sequence (DNA): TGTGCCAGCAGCCCGACAGGGCCTAGCAATCAGCCCCAGCATTTT.

Only a few counts were recorded for this clonotype. The chain uses TRBV27 and TRBJ1-1; the match to TRBD1 covers 10 bases. The CDR3 runs 17 residues. Germline CDR1 reads MNHEY; CDR2 reads SMNVEV (reference sequence). The V gene end was trimmed by 2 bases and the J gene end by 2 bases; junction bases not matched to a gene: 8. The CDR3 loop is CASSLVSATGGNTEAFF. The CDR3 nucleotides read TGTGCCAGCAGTTTAGTAAGCGCGACAGGGGGCAACACTGAAGCTTTCTTT.

This clonotype has just a few counts. V gene TRBV5-6 combines with J gene TRBJ2-1, with a possible D match to TRBD1 (8 bases). Germline V gives CDR1 SGHDT, CDR2 YYEEEE. This CDR3 region has 15 residues. The V end was cut by 4 bases, the J end by 8 bases, with 19 bases between. CDR3 coding DNA: TGTGCCAGCAGCCTAGACAGGGGACTATATGATGAGCAGTTCTTC. Protein: CASSLDRGLYDEQFF.

This clonotype was seen a handful of times. V and J are TRBV14 and TRBJ2-3; no clear D gene. V was cut by 4 bases and J by 1 base, with 15 bases left in between. This CDR3 spans 16 amino acids. Germline lookup yields CDR1 SGHDN and CDR2 FVKESK. The CDR3 sequence: CASSPQTIDRTDTQYF. In DNA form, the CDR3 reads TGTGCCAGCAGCCCCCAGACGATAGACCGCACAGATACGCAGTATTTT.

This clonotype has more than one count but fewer than ten. V is TRBV12-3 or TRBV12-4 and J is TRBJ2-5; no clear D. The CDR3 spans 12 residues. V was cut by 6 bases and J by 5 bases, with 10 bases left in between. The CDR3 DNA reads as TGTGCCAGCAGATCAGCTGACGAGACCCAGTACTTC. Translated: CASRSADETQYF.

The chain recombines TRBV10-3 with TRBJ1-3; D unclear. The V end was cut by 6 bases, the J end by 0 bases, with 6 bases between. The length of the CDR3 is 13 residues. Looked up from germline, CDR1 is ENHRY and CDR2 is SYGVKD. CDR3 residues: CAIRDSSGNTIYF. The CDR3 DNA sequence: TGTGCCATCAGGGACTCCTCTGGAAACACCATATATTTT.

This clonotype was found a few times. The V gene is TRBV7-9, the J gene TRBJ2-5; TRBD2 aligns across 9 bases. The CDR3 covers 15 residues. Germline V gene sequence: CDR1 SEHNR, CDR2 FQNEAQ (reference sequence). The ends lost 4 bases at V and 7 bases at J; junction bases unmatched: 10. CDR3 bases: TGTGCCAGCAGCTCCTCCAGCGGGGGGCTGAGGACCCAGTACTTC. Protein product: CASSSSSGGLRTQYF.

Ten or more counts support this clonotype. V and J are TRBV7-8 and TRBJ1-5; D possibly corresponds to TRBD1 (6 bases). Looked up from germline, CDR1 is SGHVS and CDR2 is FQNEAQ. The ends were cut back, 2 bases at V and 1 base at J, with 12 bases in the middle. This CDR3 comprises 16 residues. Here the CDR3 DNA reads TGTGCCAGCAGCTTAAGAGCAGGGGTAAGCAATCAGCCCCAGCATTTT. As protein: CASSLRAGVSNQPQHF.

Comments on this clonotype: A clone one base away is much larger, so this may be a read error. The chain links TRBV11-2 to TRBJ2-5, with TRBD2 matching over 14 bases. The germline CDR1 and CDR2 sequences are SGHAT and FQNNGV. This CDR3 spans 16 amino acids. CDR3 sequence reads: CVSSPWTSGGQETQYF. CDR3 DNA: TGTGTCAGCAGCCCATGGACTAGCGGGGGGCAAGAGACCCAGTACTTC.

This clonotype showed up many times. The chain recombines TRBV12-3 or TRBV12-4 with TRBJ2-3, with D tentatively TRBD1 (6 bases). The CDR3 totals 11 residues. Trimming pared 10 bases from V and 2 bases from J, leaving 7 bases between. The CDR3 reads CATGDTDTQYF. DNA for the CDR3: TGTGCCACAGGGGACACAGATACGCAGTATTTT.